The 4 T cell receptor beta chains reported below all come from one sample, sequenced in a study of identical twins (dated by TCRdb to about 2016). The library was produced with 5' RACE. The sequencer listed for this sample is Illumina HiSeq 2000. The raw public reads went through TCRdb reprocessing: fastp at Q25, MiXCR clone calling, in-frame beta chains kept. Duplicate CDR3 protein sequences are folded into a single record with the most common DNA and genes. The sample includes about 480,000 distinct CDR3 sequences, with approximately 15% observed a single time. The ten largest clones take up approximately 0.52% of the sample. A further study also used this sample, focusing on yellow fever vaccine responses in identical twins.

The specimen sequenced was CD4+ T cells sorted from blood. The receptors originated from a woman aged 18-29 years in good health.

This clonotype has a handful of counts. The CDR3 protein is CASSGPGKGTEAFF. DNA for the CDR3: TGTGCCAGTTCTGGCCCGGGAAAGGGCACTGAAGCTTTCTTT. The chain carries TRBV12-3 or TRBV12-4 and TRBJ1-1; D is undetermined. Trimming pared 9 bases from V and 4 bases from J, leaving 18 bases between. CDR3 length: 14 residues.

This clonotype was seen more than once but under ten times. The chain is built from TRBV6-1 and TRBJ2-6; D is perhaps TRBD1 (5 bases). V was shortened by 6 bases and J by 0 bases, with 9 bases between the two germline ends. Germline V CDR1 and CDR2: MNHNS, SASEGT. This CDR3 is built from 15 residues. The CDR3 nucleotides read TGTGCCAGCAGCCGACAGCTCTCTGGGGCCAACGTCCTGACTTTC. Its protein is CASSRQLSGANVLTF.

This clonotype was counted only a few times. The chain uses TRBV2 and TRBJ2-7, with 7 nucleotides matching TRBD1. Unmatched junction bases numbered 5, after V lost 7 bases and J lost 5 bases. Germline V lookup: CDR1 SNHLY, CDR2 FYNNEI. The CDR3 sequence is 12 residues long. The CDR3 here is CASIRDRDEQYF. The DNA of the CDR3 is TGTGCCAGCATTCGCGACAGGGACGAGCAGTACTTC.

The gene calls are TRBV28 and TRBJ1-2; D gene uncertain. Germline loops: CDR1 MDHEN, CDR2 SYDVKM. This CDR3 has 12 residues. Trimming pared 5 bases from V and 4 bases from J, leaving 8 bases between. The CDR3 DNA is TGTGCCAGCAGTGCTAGTCCCTATGGCTACACCTTC. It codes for CASSASPYGYTF.